Below, 6 T cell receptor beta chains from the same sample are listed, as sequenced in a study of OX40 agonist ivuxolimab in advanced cancers. Method: immunoSEQ multiplex PCR; TCRdb's copy keeps in-frame clones and lacks some. Of about 69,000 clones in the sample, approximately 89% were seen once. The sample here was CD4+ or CD8+ T cells sorted from blood, taken in a trial of the OX40 agonist ivuxolimab. These receptors all stem from an adult with an advanced solid tumor such as melanoma, head and neck, liver or kidney cancer.

This clone has a handful of counts. The V and J genes are TRBV28 and TRBJ1-4; 8 bases are a match to TRBD1. After removal of 5 bases from V and 8 bases from J, the junction contained 10 bases not matched to a gene. This CDR3 region has 15 residues. The germline gives CDR1 MDHEN, CDR2 SYDVKM. The CDR3 is CASSPSETGEEKLFF. The CDR3 nucleotides read TGTGCCAGCAGTCCGTCGGAGACAGGGGAGGAAAAACTGTTTTTT.

The CDR3 coding sequence is TGTGCCAGCAGCCAAGTCTGGACTGAAGCTTTCTTT. Its protein product is CASSQVWTEAFF. This chain connects TRBV14 to TRBJ1-1; D is undetermined. The V gene lost 1 base and the J gene lost 5 bases, with 5 bases spanning the gap. The germline gives CDR1 SGHDN, CDR2 FVKESK. This CDR3 contains 12 residues.

The CDR3 loop reads CASSSGGISYNEQFF. The CDR3 nucleotides read TGTGCCAGCAGTTCTGGCGGCATCTCCTACAATGAGCAGTTCTTC. The V and J genes are TRBV6-6 and TRBJ2-1, with unresolved D. CDR1 is MNHNY and CDR2 is SVGAGI in the germline V gene (reference sequence). The CDR3 consists of 15 residues. V was pared by 4 bases and J by 0 bases, with 10 bases between.

This sequence joins TRBV14 and TRBJ2-1; the D gene is possibly TRBD1 (5 bases). There are 15 residues in the CDR3. Looked up from germline, CDR1 is SGHDN and CDR2 is FVKESK. The ends were cut back, 3 bases at V and 5 bases at J, with 14 bases in the middle. In DNA, the CDR3 is TGTGCCAGCAGCCAGCAGGGATTTATGGACAATGAGCAGTTCTTC. Protein product: CASSQQGFMDNEQFF.

The CDR3 DNA reads TGTGCCAGCGCGACAGGGGAAAGAACCTACGAGCAGTACTTC. Its protein product is CASATGERTYEQYF. The V call is TRBV18, the J call TRBJ2-7, with TRBD1 identical over 8 bases. The CDR3 contains 14 residues. Germline V gene lookup returns CDR1 KGHSH and CDR2 LQKENI. V shed 8 bases, J shed 2 bases, and the junction held 8 bases outside the gene matches.

This clone turned up a few times. The J gene is TRBJ2-2, the V gene TRBV10-1; D call uncertain. With 4 bases removed from V and 6 bases from J, the gap between germline ends came to 6 bases. There are 12 residues in the CDR3. Germline loops: CDR1 WNHNN, CDR2 SYGVQD (reference sequence). The CDR3 region has the DNA TGCGCCAGCAGTGTTACCTCCGGGGAGCTGTTTTTT. It specifies CASSVTSGELFF.